This T cell receptor (beta chain) was profiled in a study of neoadjuvant anti-PD-1 for oral cavity cancer. The study's findings and limits: After neoadjuvant nivolumab, PBMC T cell clonality was significantly higher in non-responders than responders.

Documented time point: after neoadjuvant nivolumab, at surgical resection. These oral cavity squamous cell carcinomas were HPV-negative and locally advanced. The CDR3 consists of 12 residues. Trimming cost V 8 bases and J 6 bases; bases outside gene matches: 7. Germline-derived CDR1 and CDR2 are SEHNR and FQNEAQ (reference sequence). PBMC libraries mostly used 480 ng of input genomic DNA, with six replicates per sample. The table came from immunoSEQ multiplex PCR; TCRdb's copy has only in-frame clones and leaves some out. The sample holds 40,000 to 50,000 clones, 75% to 80% seen once. A note on this clone: Its antigen remains unknown.

This sample comprised PBMCs, obtained after nivolumab (anti-PD-1) treatment. The source is a person aged 35-80 years with oral cavity squamous cell carcinoma. The V call is TRBV7-9, the J call TRBJ2-7; TRBD1 agrees at 7 bases. Here the CDR3 reads CASQGDAGEQYF. In nucleotides, the CDR3 is TGTGCCAGCCAGGGGGATGCGGGCGAGCAGTACTTC.